The 14 T cell receptor beta chains presented below share a single source sample, sequenced in a study of blood T cell repertoires in COVID-19. Here immunoSEQ multiplex PCR was the method, and the copy in TCRdb shows in-frame clones only, minus some. This sample carries some 180,000 clones, approximately 91% of them seen once, and the ten largest clones take about 5.3%. Sequencing input: peripheral blood. The receptors were gathered from a man younger than 35 with COVID-19, enrolled during active disease.

The gene calls are TRBV28 and TRBJ1-2; D is undetermined. CDR1 and CDR2 from the germline V gene are MDHEN and SYDVKM. The CDR3 is made up of 14 amino acids. With 3 bases removed from V and 0 bases from J, the gap between germline ends came to 8 bases. CDR3 residues: CASSLGAPNYGYTF. CDR3 nucleotide sequence: TGTGCCAGCAGTTTGGGCGCGCCTAACTATGGCTACACCTTC.

V is TRBV21-1 and J is TRBJ2-1; TRBD2, the table's D call, lacks a check against the DNA. TRBV21-1 is termed a pseudogene. The CDR3 has 19 residues. The CDR3 protein is CASPQKVAGNKRAYNEQFF. CDR3 DNA: TGTGCCAGTCCTCAAAAGGTAGCGGGAAATAAAAGGGCCTACAATGAGCAGTTCTTC.

CDR3 nucleotides: TGCAGTGCTAGAGTTGCCGGTGGCTACACCTTC. It encodes CSARVAGGYTF. The J gene is TRBJ1-2, the V gene TRBV20-1; D is unresolved. The CDR3 runs to 11 residues. Trimming left V 1 base short and J 7 bases short, with 7 bases between. CDR1 is DFQATT, CDR2 SNEGSKA, per germline (reference sequence).

The V gene is TRBV4-1, the J gene TRBJ1-3; D is unclear. Germline values: CDR1 MGHRA, CDR2 YSYEKL. The CDR3 contains 13 residues. Trimming shortened V by 3 bases and J by 8 bases, and 11 bases separated the two germline ends. CDR3 nucleotide sequence: TGCGCCAGCAGCCACGCAGCGGGTTACACCATATATTTT. Encoded protein: CASSHAAGYTIYF.

This clone was recorded only once. The rearrangement joins TRBV9 to TRBJ2-1, with TRBD1 matching over 8 bases. Germline V CDR1 and CDR2: SGDLS, YYNGEE. V lost 3 bases and J lost 2; bases outside the gene matches: 7. The CDR3 has 16 residues. CDR3 nucleotides: TGTGCCAGCAGCGCCCGGACAGGGTCTCCCTACAATGAGCAGTTCTTC. It encodes CASSARTGSPYNEQFF.

The V call is TRBV7-2, the J call TRBJ2-3, with D possibly matching TRBD2 (7 bases). Germline V lookup: CDR1 SGHTA, CDR2 FQGNSA. V was clipped by 3 bases and J by 4 bases, with 17 bases between them. This CDR3 has 16 amino acids. The CDR3 region is CASSFGGGRTPDTQYF. The CDR3 DNA reads as TGTGCCAGCAGCTTTGGGGGGGGGCGGACCCCAGATACGCAGTATTTT.

Regarding this clone: The sample holds other DNA sequences that translate to the same CDR3. The chain joins TRBV30 to TRBJ2-2, with D possibly TRBD2 on 5 matching bases. Germline loops: CDR1 GTSNPN, CDR2 SVGIG (reference sequence). With 0 bases removed from V and 5 bases from J, the gap between germline ends came to 10 bases. The CDR3 extends over 14 amino acids. This CDR3 reads CAWSVSRGTGELFF. The CDR3, as DNA: TGTGCCTGGAGTGTAAGTCGCGGGACCGGGGAGCTGTTTTTT. The whole variable domain, filled in from reference TRBV30 and TRBJ2-2, reads SQTIHQWPATLVQPVGSPLSLECTVEGTSNPNLYWYRQAAGRGLQLLFYSVGIGQISSEVPQNLSASRPQDRQFILSSKKLLLSDSGFYLCAWSVSRGTGELFFGEGSRLTVL.

The chain employs TRBV27 and TRBJ2-6; 7 nucleotides align to TRBD1. CDR3 length equals 16 residues. Per germline, CDR1 MNHEY and CDR2 SMNVEV (reference sequence). The V segment lost 6 bases and the J segment 4 bases; nucleotides outside the gene matches: 9. CDR3 residues: CASRTWTGVGANVLTF. As DNA, the CDR3 is TGTGCCAGCAGAACCTGGACAGGAGTGGGGGCCAACGTCCTGACTTTC.

This chain links TRBV5-5 with TRBJ2-3; possibly TRBD1 for D (6 bases). The CDR3 is made up of 15 amino acids. V was clipped by 0 bases and J by 4 bases, with 12 bases between them. Germline V lookup: CDR1 SGHKS, CDR2 YYEKEE (reference sequence). The CDR3 DNA follows: TGTGCCAGCAGCTTGGGGGGGCAAGGGGCAGATACGCAGTATTTT. This codes for CASSLGGQGADTQYF.

V is TRBV28 and J is TRBJ2-3; 10 bases line up with TRBD2. CDR1 is MDHEN and CDR2 is SYDVKM in the germline V gene. CDR3 length: 14 amino acids. V lost 5 bases, J lost 6 bases, and 5 bases stayed unmatched. The CDR3 region is CASSRSGRADTQYF. Written as DNA, the CDR3 is TGTGCCAGCAGTCGCAGCGGGAGGGCTGATACGCAGTATTTT.

This chain uses TRBV28 with TRBJ2-7; TRBD2 matches at 12 bases. There are 16 residues in the CDR3. CDR1 is MDHEN, CDR2 SYDVKM, per germline. After removal of 3 bases from V and 7 bases from J, the junction contained 10 bases not matched to a gene. The CDR3 reads CASSFPRLAGVGEQYF. CDR3 in DNA: TGTGCCAGCAGTTTTCCTCGACTAGCGGGAGTGGGGGAGCAGTACTTC. Full variable domain (outside the CDR3, taken from reference TRBV28 and TRBJ2-7): DVKVTQSSRYLVKRTGEKVFLECVQDMDHENMFWYRQDPGLGLRLIYFSYDVKMKEKGDIPEGYSVSREKKERFSLILESASTNQTSMYLCASSFPRLAGVGEQYFGPGTRLTVT.

The rearrangement uses TRBV27 and TRBJ2-1, with 9 bases identical to TRBD2. V was clipped by 5 bases and J by 7 bases; unmatched bases: 9. The CDR3 extends over 15 amino acids. The germline gives CDR1 MNHEY, CDR2 SMNVEV (reference sequence). As DNA, the CDR3 is TGTGCCAGCAGTCCACCGGCGGGAGGGCCTAATGAGCAGTTCTTC. This sequence encodes CASSPPAGGPNEQFF.

The chain joins TRBV10-3 to TRBJ2-7; TRBD1 agrees at 7 bases. The germline V gene has CDR1 ENHRY and CDR2 SYGVKD. The CDR3 runs to 14 residues. V dropped 7 bases and J dropped 5; count of bases not matched to a gene: 11. The chain's CDR3 is CAITIDRDLDEQYF. The CDR3 DNA sequence: TGTGCCATCACTATAGACAGGGATCTGGACGAGCAGTACTTC.

The chain uses TRBV18 and TRBJ2-3; 14 bases are a match to TRBD2. The CDR3 has 17 amino acids. Germline CDR1 and CDR2: KGHSH and LQKENI. The V gene end was trimmed by 8 bases and the J gene end by 4 bases; junction bases not matched to a gene: 11. CDR3 nucleotide sequence: TGTGCCAGCCGGACCGGGACTAGCGGGAGTCGGGCAGATACGCAGTATTTT. As protein: CASRTGTSGSRADTQYF.